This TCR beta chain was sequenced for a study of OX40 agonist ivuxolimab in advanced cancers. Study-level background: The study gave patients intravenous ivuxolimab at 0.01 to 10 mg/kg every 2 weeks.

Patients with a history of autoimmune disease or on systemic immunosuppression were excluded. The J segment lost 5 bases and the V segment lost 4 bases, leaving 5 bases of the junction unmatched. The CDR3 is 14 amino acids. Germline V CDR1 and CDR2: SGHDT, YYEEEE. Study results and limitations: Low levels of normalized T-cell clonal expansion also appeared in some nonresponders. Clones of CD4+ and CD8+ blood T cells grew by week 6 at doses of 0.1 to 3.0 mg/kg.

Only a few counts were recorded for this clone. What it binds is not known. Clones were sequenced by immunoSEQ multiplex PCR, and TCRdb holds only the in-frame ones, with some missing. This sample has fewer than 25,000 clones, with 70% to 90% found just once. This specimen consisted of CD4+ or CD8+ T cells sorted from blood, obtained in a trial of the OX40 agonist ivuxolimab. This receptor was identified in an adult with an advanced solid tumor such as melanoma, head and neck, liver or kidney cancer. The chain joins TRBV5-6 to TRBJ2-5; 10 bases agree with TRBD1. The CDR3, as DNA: TGTGCCAGCAGCACCGGGACAGGGGACGAGACCCAGTACTTC. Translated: CASSTGTGDETQYF.